The clone carrying this T cell receptor (beta chain) was seen a single time. Germline and junction disagree at one end, which may indicate a read error. This sample stems from a study of blood T cells in healthy people across ages. It was with a sample-barcoded 5' primer and a J-beta primer mix that a second PCR of roughly 7 to 12 cycles was run. MiXCR was run by TCRdb on the 5' RACE reads, yielding one entry per CDR3 protein. The sample records over 1,200,000 distinct CDR3 sequences, around 59% being singletons. The CDR3 runs 16 residues. Germline assignment: CDR1 SGHTA and CDR2 FQGNSA. PBMCs were isolated at a quantity of at least 6.5 million per sample.

The sequence was obtained from a man younger than 30 in good health. This rearrangement joins TRBV7-2 to TRBJ2-7, with 11 bases aligning to TRBD2. The sample consisted of blood. CDR3 in DNA: TGCGCCAGCAGCCAACTCCCGGGACTAGCGGTCTACGAGCAGTACTTC. Translating it yields CASSQLPGLAVYEQYF.